The T cell receptor beta chain under discussion was sequenced for a study of cytomegalovirus exposure and HLA in healthy donors. The CDR3 sequence is 15 residues long. The germline CDR1 and CDR2 sequences are SGHVS and FNYEAQ. Trimming removed 1 base from V and 2 bases from J; junction bases left unmatched: 3. The PCR contained 60 Vbeta and 13 Jbeta primers. Study processing details: Tens of millions of unique TCR beta chains, 10 million to 13 million of them shared, were counted by a later analysis. Assay used: immunoSEQ multiplex PCR; TCRdb lists only in-frame clones, some missing. From that table come the V and J calls and clone size; the DNA was used to work out D and trimming. The sample holds 150,000 or so clones, more than 75% seen once. There are a few counts of this clone. Its antigen is unknown. Overall study findings and caveats: Researchers had no immune exposure information except CMV serostatus available. The CMV antigen specificity of a few CMV-associated chains was confirmed through in vitro analysis.

The TCR sequence derives from a woman in her thirties or forties in good health and CMV-seropositive. The sample consisted of PBMCs. The chain combines TRBV7-6 with TRBJ2-7; TRBD2 aligns across 9 bases. As DNA, the CDR3 is TGTGCCAGCAGCTTAGTAGCGGGAGTAGCCTACGAGCAGTACTTC. Amino acids: CASSLVAGVAYEQYF.